The present TCR beta chain was sequenced within a study of blood T cells in healthy people across ages. Study-wide points: Estimated diversity that came from one million T cells was considered an underestimate.

The germline V gene encodes CDR1 SGDLS and CDR2 YYNGEE. The CDR3 covers 14 residues. V gave up 0 bases and J gave up 3 bases, with 10 bases separating them. Together with a sample-barcoded 5' primer, a J-beta primer mix was included in a second PCR lasting about 6 to 11 cycles. Researchers report that a template-switch adaptor with 12 random nucleotides tagged each cDNA molecule. Using its own MiXCR run on the 5' RACE reads, TCRdb lists one record per CDR3 protein. The top ten hold just over 4% of the sample, which has about 1.5 million distinct CDR3 sequences, roughly 43% seen once. The sample providers were healthy Caucasian people from Russia, aged roughly 6 to 95. Each donor had 9 to 10 milliliters of peripheral blood drawn. Worth noting for this clonotype: The antigen is unknown.

Input material: blood. The sequence was collected from a woman aged 18-30 years in good health. V is TRBV9 and J is TRBJ2-7, with D maybe TRBD1 (6 bases). The CDR3 coding sequence is TGTGCCAGCAGCGTAGGGGGGCCGGGCTACGAGCAGTACTTC. Amino acids: CASSVGGPGYEQYF.